This TCR beta chain was profiled in a study of blood T cell repertoires in COVID-19. Libraries were prepared by immunoSEQ multiplex PCR; TCRdb keeps only in-frame clonotypes and omits some of them. The sample includes around 250,000 clones, 86% of them seen just once. The junction had 7 bases not matched to a gene; V was cut back by 0 bases and J by 9 bases. In germline, CDR1 is SGHRS, CDR2 YFSETQ. This CDR3 has 15 amino acids. The sequence was obtained from a woman of 80 years or more with COVID-19, enrolled during active disease. Sequencing was carried out using peripheral blood. The chain uses TRBV5-1 and TRBJ2-1, with TRBD1 identical over 9 bases. Written as DNA, the CDR3 is TGCGCCAGCAGCTTGGAAGGGACAGGGCCCCTTGAGCAGTTCTTC. Its protein product is CASSLEGTGPLEQFF.